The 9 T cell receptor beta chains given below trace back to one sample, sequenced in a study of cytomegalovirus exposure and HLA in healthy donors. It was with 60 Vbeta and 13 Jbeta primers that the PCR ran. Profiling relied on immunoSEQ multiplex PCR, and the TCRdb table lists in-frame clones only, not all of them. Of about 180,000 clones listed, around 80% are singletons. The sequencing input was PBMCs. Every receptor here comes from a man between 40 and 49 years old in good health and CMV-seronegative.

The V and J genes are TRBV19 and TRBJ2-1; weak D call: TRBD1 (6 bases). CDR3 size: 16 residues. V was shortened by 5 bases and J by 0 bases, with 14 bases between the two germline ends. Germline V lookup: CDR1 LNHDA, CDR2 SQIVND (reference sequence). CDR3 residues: CASSWGGGSSYNEQFF. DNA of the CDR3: TGTGCCAGTAGTTGGGGTGGGGGCAGCTCCTACAATGAGCAGTTCTTC.

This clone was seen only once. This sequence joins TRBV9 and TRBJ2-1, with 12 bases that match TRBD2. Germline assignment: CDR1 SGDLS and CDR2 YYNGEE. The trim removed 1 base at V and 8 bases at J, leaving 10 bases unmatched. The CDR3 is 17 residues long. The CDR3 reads CASSVMSSGRAIHEQFF. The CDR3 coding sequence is TGTGCCAGCAGCGTAATGTCTAGCGGGAGGGCAATCCATGAGCAGTTCTTC.

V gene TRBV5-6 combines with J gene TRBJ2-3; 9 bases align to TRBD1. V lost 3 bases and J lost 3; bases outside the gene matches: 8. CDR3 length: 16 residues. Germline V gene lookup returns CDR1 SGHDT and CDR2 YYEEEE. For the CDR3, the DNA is TGTGCCAGCAGCTGGGGGACAGGGAAACTTACAGATACGCAGTATTTT. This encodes CASSWGTGKLTDTQYF.

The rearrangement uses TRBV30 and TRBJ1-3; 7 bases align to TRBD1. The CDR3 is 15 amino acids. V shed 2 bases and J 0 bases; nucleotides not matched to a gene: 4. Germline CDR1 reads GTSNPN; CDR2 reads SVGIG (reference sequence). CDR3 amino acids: CAWSRGQISGNTIYF. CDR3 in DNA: TGTGCCTGGAGTAGGGGGCAGATCTCTGGAAACACCATATATTTT.

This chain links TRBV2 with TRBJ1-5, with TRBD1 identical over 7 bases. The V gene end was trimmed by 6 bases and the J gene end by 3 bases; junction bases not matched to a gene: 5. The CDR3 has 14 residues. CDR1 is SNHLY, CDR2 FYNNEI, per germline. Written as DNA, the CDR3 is TGTGCCAGCAGACCGACAGGGAACAATCAGCCCCAGCATTTT. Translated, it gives CASRPTGNNQPQHF.

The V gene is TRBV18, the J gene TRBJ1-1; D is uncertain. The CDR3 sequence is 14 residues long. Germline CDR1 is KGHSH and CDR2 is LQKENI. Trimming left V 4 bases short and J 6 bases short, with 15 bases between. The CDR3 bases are TGTGCCAGCTCACTACTTCCAGTGGCGGCTGAAGCTTTCTTT. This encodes CASSLLPVAAEAFF.

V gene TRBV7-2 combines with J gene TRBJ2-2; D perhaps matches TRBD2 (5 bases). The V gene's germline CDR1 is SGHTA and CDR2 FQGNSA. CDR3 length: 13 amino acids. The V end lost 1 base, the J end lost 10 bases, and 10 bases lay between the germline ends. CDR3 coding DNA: TGTGCCAGCAGCTTAGAGGAGGCGGTGGAGCTGTTTTTT. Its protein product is CASSLEEAVELFF.

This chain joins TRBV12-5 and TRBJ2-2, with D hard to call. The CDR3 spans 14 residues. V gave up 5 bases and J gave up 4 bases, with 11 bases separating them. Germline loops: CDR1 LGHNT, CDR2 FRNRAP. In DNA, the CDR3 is TGTGCTAGTGGTGCCCCCCCTAGCACCGGGGAGCTGTTTTTT. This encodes CASGAPPSTGELFF.

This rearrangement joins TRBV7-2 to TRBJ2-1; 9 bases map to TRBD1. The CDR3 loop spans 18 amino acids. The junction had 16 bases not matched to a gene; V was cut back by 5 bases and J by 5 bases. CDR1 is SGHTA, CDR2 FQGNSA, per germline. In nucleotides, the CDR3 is TGTGCCAGCAGCCGCGCTCCACAACCGGGGACAGGGAACAATGAGCAGTTCTTC. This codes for CASSRAPQPGTGNNEQFF. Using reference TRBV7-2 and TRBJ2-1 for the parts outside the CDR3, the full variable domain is GAGVSQSPSNKVTEKGKDVELRCDPISGHTALYWYRQSLGQGLEFLIYFQGNSAPDKSGLPSDRFSAERTGGSVSTLTIQRTQQEDSAVYLCASSRAPQPGTGNNEQFFGPGTRLTVL.